This T cell receptor (beta chain) derives from a study of blood T cell repertoires in COVID-19. About the study: Acute and convalescent COVID-19 samples came from the United States, Italy and Spain. The analysed material was cDNA or gDNA that came from T cells, B-cell-depleted T cells, or PBMCs.

Source study methods: Reference gene primer amplification gave nucleated cell count estimates. Some clones are missing from TCRdb's copy, which holds only in-frame ones; the method was immunoSEQ multiplex PCR. The D gene and trimming were derived from the DNA, and the V and J assignments and clone size from that table. The data show about 320,000 clones, roughly 85% seen once. Specimen: peripheral blood. The sequence was obtained from a human donor in a cohort sampled during active COVID-19.

CDR3 amino acids: CASSYDRGPGNTIYF. The CDR3 region has the DNA TGCGCCAGCAGCTACGACAGGGGGCCTGGAAACACCATATATTTT. The V gene is TRBV5-1, the J gene TRBJ1-3, with 10 nucleotides matching TRBD1. Germline assignment: CDR1 SGHRS and CDR2 YFSETQ. Losses at the gene ends were 3 bases for V and 2 bases for J; bases not matched to a gene: 2. This CDR3 region has 15 residues.